The 19 T cell receptor beta chains given below trace back to one sample, sequenced in a study of T cells after yellow fever vaccination. Each CDR3 protein is one row after TCRdb ran MiXCR on the 5' RACE reads. The table includes 250,000 to 300,000 distinct CDR3 sequences, 8.7% detected once. Material: CD4+ T cells sorted from PBMCs, obtained 5 days after the yellow fever booster vaccination. The receptors derive from a man between 18 and 35 years old who received the YFV17D yellow fever vaccine.

The table lists this clonotype with a few counts. The chain combines TRBV20-1 with TRBJ2-5, with 7 bases fitting TRBD1. Germline CDR1 DFQATT, CDR2 SNEGSKA (reference sequence). This CDR3 has 14 amino acids. Trimming removed 2 bases from V and 2 bases from J; junction bases left unmatched: 5. The CDR3 DNA follows: TGCAGTGCTAGAAGGACAGGCGCTCAAGAGACCCAGTACTTC. It is translated as CSARRTGAQETQYF.

The CDR3 here is CASRPHQRNTEAFF. DNA for the CDR3: TGTGCCAGCAGACCACATCAGAGGAACACTGAAGCTTTCTTT. V usage is TRBV27 and J usage is TRBJ1-1; no reliable D call. The CDR3 is 14 amino acids. V lost 6 bases and J lost 1, with 12 bases in between. The germline gives CDR1 MNHEY, CDR2 SMNVEV (reference sequence).

This clonotype was seen many times. DNA for the CDR3: TGCAGTGCCACAACTAGCGGGGGGCCCCTCTCCTACAATGAGCAGTTCTTC. Amino acid sequence: CSATTSGGPLSYNEQFF. The gene calls are TRBV20-1 and TRBJ2-1, with 12 bases matching TRBD2. Germline CDR1 DFQATT, CDR2 SNEGSKA (reference sequence). The CDR3 totals 17 residues. The V segment lost 6 bases and the J segment 0 bases; nucleotides outside the gene matches: 9.

This clonotype was recorded a few times. The genes are TRBV5-1 and TRBJ2-1; D gene uncertain. The CDR3 runs to 14 residues. V was trimmed by 2 bases and J by 3 bases, leaving 9 bases between them. Germline CDR1 reads SGHRS; CDR2 reads YFSETQ. Here the CDR3 reads CASSFPANYNEQFF. The CDR3, as DNA: TGCGCCAGCAGCTTTCCCGCCAACTACAATGAGCAGTTCTTC.

This chain joins TRBV29-1 and TRBJ1-4, with a tentative D call TRBD1 (6 bases). CDR3 length equals 13 residues. Trimming removed 6 bases from V and 2 bases from J, with 10 bases in between. CDR1 is SQVTM, CDR2 ANQGSEA, per germline. CDR3 nucleotides: TGCAGCGTGGGGGCCGGGACTAATGAAAAACTGTTTTTT. Translated, it gives CSVGAGTNEKLFF.

In this sample, this clonotype turned up once. The CDR3 DNA reads as TGCAGCGTAGCAGGGGTTCTGGGCACCGGGGAGCTGTTTTTT. It codes for CSVAGVLGTGELFF. V and J are TRBV29-1 and TRBJ2-2; a weak D match, TRBD1 (6 bases). The CDR3 is 14 residues long. Germline CDR1 is SQVTM and CDR2 is ANQGSEA. V lost 6 bases, J lost 4 bases, and 15 bases lay in between.

This clonotype showed up just a few times. The rearrangement links TRBV12-3 or TRBV12-4 to TRBJ1-6; no firm D call. V was clipped by 1 base and J by 10 bases, with 5 bases between them. CDR3 length equals 12 residues. CDR3 amino acids: CASSLVYSPLHF. DNA for the CDR3: TGTGCCAGCAGTTTAGTGTACTCACCCCTCCACTTT.

This clonotype was observed at least ten times. The rearrangement links TRBV7-9 to TRBJ1-5; perhaps TRBD1 as D (6 bases). Germline CDR1 reads SEHNR; CDR2 reads FQNEAQ (reference sequence). This CDR3 comprises 12 residues. The CDR3 loop is CAGGHNDRPQHF. The CDR3 DNA reads as TGTGCTGGGGGACACAACGACCGGCCCCAGCATTTT.

The table lists this clonotype with many counts. The chain uses TRBV7-8 and TRBJ1-1; D unresolved. The CDR3 has 17 residues. Trimming cost V 5 bases and J 2 bases, with 21 bases left between them. Germline V lookup: CDR1 SGHVS, CDR2 FQNEAQ. For the CDR3, the DNA is TGTGCCAGCAGCGCGCGGCCCCGACGGCTATTAAACACTGAAGCTTTCTTT. Protein product: CASSARPRRLLNTEAFF.

This rearrangement joins TRBV18 to TRBJ2-1, with 9 bases matching TRBD2. V shed 2 bases, J shed 12 bases, and the junction held 20 bases outside the gene matches. The germline gives CDR1 KGHSH, CDR2 LQKENI. The CDR3 spans 18 residues. The CDR3 spells CASSPKRAGTSNFFGQFF. CDR3 sequence (DNA): TGTGCCAGCTCACCAAAACGAGCTGGGACTAGCAATTTTTTCGGGCAGTTCTTC.

This clonotype was counted at least ten times. The V call is TRBV5-6, the J call TRBJ1-6, with a possible D match to TRBD1 (5 bases). Trimming removed 0 bases at V and 7 bases at J, with 11 bases between. Germline loops: CDR1 SGHDT, CDR2 YYEEEE. CDR3 length: 15 amino acids. DNA for the CDR3: TGTGCCAGCAGCTTGGCCGGGGCAGCAAATTCACCCCTCCACTTT. This translates into CASSLAGAANSPLHF.

The chain carries TRBV4-3 and TRBJ1-1; D might be TRBD1 (5 bases). V was trimmed by 0 bases and J by 9 bases, leaving 8 bases between them. Looked up from germline, CDR1 is LGHNA and CDR2 is YSLEER. The CDR3 contains 12 residues. The CDR3 DNA is TGCGCCAGCAGCCAAGAAGGGGACCAAGCTTTCTTT. Encoded protein: CASSQEGDQAFF.

V gene TRBV9 combines with J gene TRBJ2-3; D ambiguous. Germline V CDR1 and CDR2: SGDLS, YYNGEE. This CDR3 spans 14 amino acids. Trimming removed 5 bases at V and 2 bases at J, with 12 bases between. CDR3 nucleotides: TGTGCCAGCAGTAGACCGAGCCACACAGATACGCAGTATTTT. Its protein is CASSRPSHTDTQYF.

This clonotype was found a few times. The rearrangement uses TRBV7-2 and TRBJ2-5, with 8 positions matching TRBD2. V lost 6 bases, J lost 5 bases, and 8 bases stayed unmatched. The length of the CDR3 is 14 residues. Germline V gene lookup returns CDR1 SGHTA and CDR2 FQGNSA. CDR3 nucleotide sequence: TGTGCCAGCAGACCCCGGGGGGGGCGTGAGACCCAGTACTTC. Translated, it gives CASRPRGGRETQYF.

This clonotype was found a few times. The CDR3 DNA sequence: TGTGCCAGGTCAAGGGGACAGGGGGCTGGGGAGCAGTACTTC. This encodes CARSRGQGAGEQYF. The V and J genes are TRBV25-1 and TRBJ2-7, with TRBD1 identical over 12 bases. CDR3 length equals 14 residues. V trimming: 9 bases; J trimming: 7 bases; junction bases outside the gene matches: 10. The germline gives CDR1 MGHDK, CDR2 SYGVNS.

At least ten counts were recorded for this clonotype. This rearrangement joins TRBV29-1 to TRBJ1-5; tentative D call: TRBD1 (5 bases). CDR3 length: 15 residues. Germline-derived CDR1 and CDR2 are SQVTM and ANQGSEA. The V end lost 0 bases, the J end lost 2 bases, and 11 bases lay between the germline ends. CDR3 sequence: CSVEDSGTGNQPQHF. The CDR3 nucleotides are TGCAGCGTTGAAGATTCCGGGACCGGCAATCAGCCCCAGCATTTT. Using reference TRBV29-1 and TRBJ1-5 for the parts outside the CDR3, the full variable domain is SAVISQKPSRDICQRGTSLTIQCQVDSQVTMMFWYRQQPGQSLTLIATANQGSEATYESGFVIDKFPISRPNLTFSTLTVSNMSPEDSSIYLCSVEDSGTGNQPQHFGDGTRLSIL.

The table lists this clonotype with a few counts. The rearrangement joins TRBV4-1 to TRBJ1-1; unclear D gene. In germline, CDR1 is MGHRA, CDR2 YSYEKL. The CDR3 length is 15 residues. V lost 0 bases and J lost 3, with 11 bases in between. CDR3 residues: CASSQEGRADTEAFF. In DNA form, the CDR3 reads TGCGCCAGCAGCCAAGAAGGTCGAGCGGACACTGAAGCTTTCTTT.

This clonotype has a count of ten or more. The chain employs TRBV7-2 and TRBJ2-7; TRBD2 aligns across 13 bases. V shed 5 bases and J 3 bases; nucleotides not matched to a gene: 4. Germline CDR1 and CDR2: SGHTA and FQGNSA. CDR3 length equals 15 residues. The CDR3 here is CASSRTSGGHYEQYV. The DNA for the CDR3 is TGTGCCAGCAGCCGGACTAGCGGGGGCCACTACGAGCAGTACGTC.

This clonotype has ten or more counts. The CDR3 reads CASSLGIQAGNTEAFF. As DNA, the CDR3 is TGTGCCAGCAGCTTGGGCATCCAGGCAGGGAACACTGAAGCTTTCTTT. V is TRBV5-6 and J is TRBJ1-1; D not resolved. The germline V gene encodes CDR1 SGHDT and CDR2 YYEEEE. The CDR3 length is 16 residues. Deletions cut 0 bases from V and 1 base from J, with 13 bases between.